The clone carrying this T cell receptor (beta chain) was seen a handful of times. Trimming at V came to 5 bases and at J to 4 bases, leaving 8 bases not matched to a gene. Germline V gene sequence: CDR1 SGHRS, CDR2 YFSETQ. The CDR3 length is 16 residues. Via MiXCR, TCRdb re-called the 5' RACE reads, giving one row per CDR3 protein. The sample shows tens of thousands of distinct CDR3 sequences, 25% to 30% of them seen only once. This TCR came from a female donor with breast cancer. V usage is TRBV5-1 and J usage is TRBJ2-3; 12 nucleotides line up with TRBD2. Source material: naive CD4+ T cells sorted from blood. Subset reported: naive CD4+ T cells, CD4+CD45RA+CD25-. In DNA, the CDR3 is TGCGCCAGCAGGAAATCGACTAGCGGGAGATCAGATACGCAGTATTTT. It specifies CASRKSTSGRSDTQYF.